This T cell receptor (beta chain) originates from a study of shared clonotypes between healthy human individuals (dated by TCRdb to about 2020). Context from the whole study: A couple of women and a few men aged 18 to 49 years were included in the cohort. Per donor, three plates each were used for CD4 naive and CD4 memory, two for CD8 naive, and one for CD8 memory. The study deeply sequenced blood TCR repertoires of about five healthy adults to estimate repertoire size and the extent of clonotype sharing between individuals. Libraries were prepared and TCR repertoires were sequenced by different laboratories using diverse techniques, in order to increase sequencing depth and limit assay-specific biases. Per donor, leukapheresis produced somewhere between about 0.94 and 10 billion PBMCs.

The study at large found these results: Clonotypes shared by all four sorted-subset donors showed higher generation probabilities than non-shared clonotypes. When a few donors were compared, the shared fraction of clonotypes was about 5.2% for naive CD4, roughly 3.4% for naive CD8, roughly 2.5% for memory CD4, and about 0.36% for memory CD8. Sampling was limited to blood, and TCR repertoires in tissue likely differ from TCR repertoires in blood. The genetic and exposure-history diversity represented was limited by the small number of donors. Larger estimated clonotype richness was generally found for naive subsets than for memory subsets. Based on pairwise subsampling, the degree of clonotype sharing among donors was expected to be affected by sequencing depth. Even with the large sequencing depth, rarefaction of the sorted-subset datasets indicated that sequencing was incomplete.

The CDR3 has 13 amino acids, counting the end cysteine and phenylalanine. The retained sequence is limited to the CDR3, 39 bases, with the frame set at the first base. Relative to germline, V is 2 bases shorter and J is 2 bases shorter, with 6 bases between their ends. The germline V gene gives CDR1 as ENHRY and CDR2 as SYGVKD. The donors were healthy, HIV-negative adults with no recently reported acute infections or vaccinations. All donors were Caucasian adults living in Nashville, Tennessee, USA. CD4+ T cells were enriched through magnetic negative selection, after which naive cells were positively selected on CD45RA and the remaining negative fraction served as the memory subset. After blood collection by leukapheresis, PBMCs were isolated using Ficoll-Histopaque density gradient centrifugation and then cryopreserved in the vapor phase of liquid nitrogen. Purity and quantity of every magnetically sorted T cell population were checked by analytical flow cytometry. Genomic DNA was isolated from every sorted fraction and measured by UV absorbance on a Nanodrop 2000c.

Remarks on this clone: Its antigen remains undetermined. No qualities accompany the bases; no much larger clone lies one base away. This sample includes further DNA sequences coding for the same CDR3.

TCR CDR3 regions were amplified from genomic DNA by multiplex PCR using the deep immunoSEQ assay. Genomic DNA extracted from each cell subset was distributed evenly over all wells of several immunoSEQ 96-well plates, and each plate served as one replicate. Each replicate PCR for sorted subsets received 200 ng genomic DNA, equal to roughly 30,000 T cell genomes. Purified libraries were quantified with a Qubit 3.0 fluorometer, sized on a Bioanalyzer 2100, and re-quantified with the KAPA Library Quantification kit. Each immunoSEQ 96-well plate was sequenced on its own single-read 150-cycle Illumina NextSeq 550 flow cell. As for the original processing: Because the immunoSEQ output included only junctional sequences and no quality scores, the filtering could not be the same as the filtering used for full-length reads. Sequences were annotated with PyIR, a Python wrapper for IgBLAST v1.9, using IMGT germline references to assign V/J genes and CDR3. Reads were filtered out if the reads had weak V/J assignments (E-value above 1e-6), no CDR3, stop codons, out-of-frame junctions, or ambiguous translated residues. V3J clonotypes were defined as sequences sharing the same inferred V gene, J gene, and CDR3 amino acid sequence. Percentage overlap between repertoires was calculated by dividing the number of shared unique clonotypes by the size of the smaller repertoire. Three approaches were used to assess repertoire richness: RTK rarefaction, the Chao1 estimator, and Recon v2.1 estimates of unobserved clonotypes. Generation probabilities were computed with OLGA for all TCRbeta clonotypes obtained by the gDNA method from several donors. TCRdb retrieved this table from immuneACCESS and kept in-frame rearrangements only. Not all clones are present; in checked studies, unresolved V genes account for under half, and no reason is known for the remainder. V, J and clone size derive from that table, while D and trimming were established from the DNA sequence. For this sample there are about 680,000 clones; around 73% appear just once. The ten largest clones take up around 1.8% of the sample.

The sample comprised memory CD4+ T cells sorted from blood. The cell subset or site label on this specimen signifies: CD45RA-negative fraction. This sequence originates from a young woman in good health. Rearrangement joined TRBV10-3 to TRBJ1-1; there is no confident call for the D gene. The CDR3 here reads CAISELGNTEAFF. The nucleotide sequence reads TGTGCCATCAGTGAGCTTGGAAACACTGAAGCTTTCTTT.